Listed below are T cell receptor beta chains from one sample, sequenced in a study of blood T cells in healthy people across ages. From the 5' RACE reads, TCRdb called clonotypes with MiXCR, one entry per CDR3 protein. The sample yields 550,000 to 750,000 distinct CDR3 sequences, more than 20% seen once. Material: blood. Source of these receptors: a man in his 70s in good health. Both conserved end residues are part of each CDR3. The D gene is left open where the match is weak. Size is stated for part of the rows, as once, few or many counts, or as a class when the clone is expanded.

v_gene	abundance	j_gene	d_gene	CDR3nt	CDR3aa
TRBV5-5	few	TRBJ1-5	NA	TGTGCCAGCAGCTTGGTTAGGGATCACCCCCAGCATTTT	CASSLVRDHPQHF
TRBV28	many	TRBJ2-7	NA	TGTGCCAGCAGTTTATTTGCCAGCCACTCCTACGAGCAGTACTTC	CASSLFASHSYEQYF
TRBV10-3	NA	TRBJ2-1	NA	TGTGCCATCAATGTAAGGGGGGATGAGCAGTTCTTC	CAINVRGDEQFF
TRBV7-2	few	TRBJ2-1	TRBD2	TGTGCCAGCAGCCGGTTGGCGGCGGGAGCCTACAATGAGCAGTTCTTC	CASSRLAAGAYNEQFF
TRBV12-3/TRBV12-4	few	TRBJ1-6	TRBD1	TGTGCCAGCAGTGCGACAGGGGAAGCTTCACCCCTCCACTTT	CASSATGEASPLHF
TRBV27	NA	TRBJ2-7	NA	TGTGCCAGCAGTTCGCGGTGGACAATTAGCTCCTACGAGCAGTACTTC	CASSSRWTISSYEQYF
TRBV4-1	NA	TRBJ2-7	NA	TGCGCCAGCAGCCAAGAACCAGGAAGAAACTACGAGCAGTACTTC	CASSQEPGRNYEQYF
TRBV19	once	TRBJ1-2	TRBD1	TGTGCCAGTAGCAAAGGGACAGGGTATGGCTACACCTTC	CASSKGTGYGYTF
TRBV7-9	NA	TRBJ1-1	NA	TGTGCCAGCAGCTTATTCTCAGGGAGGGTCGGAAAGGACACTGAAGCTTTCTTT	CASSLFSGRVGKDTEAFF
TRBV4-1	many	TRBJ2-7	NA	TGCGCCAGCAGCCAAGATCCTGGCACCTACGAGCAGTACTTC	CASSQDPGTYEQYF
TRBV24-1	many	TRBJ2-4	TRBD1	TGTGCCACCAGTGATTTTCGGGACAGGTTGGCCAAAAACATTCAGTACTTC	CATSDFRDRLAKNIQYF
TRBV3-1	few	TRBJ2-4	NA	TGTGCCAGCAGCCTTGGGAGATTGGAAAACATTCAGTACTTC	CASSLGRLENIQYF
TRBV27	many	TRBJ2-1	TRBD2	TGTGCCAGCAGTTCCTCTAGCGGGGGCTCCTACAATGAGCAGTTCTTC	CASSSSSGGSYNEQFF
TRBV12-3/TRBV12-4	few	TRBJ2-1	NA	TGTGCCAGCACTAAGAGTGGGGGGCGTTACAATGAGCGGTTCTTC	CASTKSGGRYNERFF
TRBV9	few	TRBJ2-1	TRBD2	TGTGCCAGCAGCGTAGTTTGGACTAGCGGACCCAATGAGCAGTTCTTC	CASSVVWTSGPNEQFF
TRBV6-5	NA	TRBJ2-7	TRBD1	TGTGCCAGCAGTGCGACAGGGGTGGAGCAGTACTTC	CASSATGVEQYF
TRBV28	few	TRBJ2-2	TRBD2	TGTGCCAGCAGTTTTCCAGCGGGAAGGTCCGGGGAGCTGTTTTTT	CASSFPAGRSGELFF
TRBV30	few	TRBJ1-1	NA	TGTGCCTGGAGTGTACGTCAGGGGACAACTGAAGCTTTCTTT	CAWSVRQGTTEAFF
TRBV3-1	NA	TRBJ1-1	NA	TGTGCCAGCAGCCAAGAAGGAGGGAGCAGTGAAGCTTTCTTT	CASSQEGGSSEAFF
TRBV6-2/TRBV6-3	few	TRBJ2-6	NA	TGTGCCAGCAGTTCTGCAGGGGTAATCTCTGGGGCCAACGTCCTGACTTTC	CASSSAGVISGANVLTF
TRBV29-1	few	TRBJ1-2	TRBD1	TGCAGCGTTGAAAAGTCCCAGGGGGGTAACTATGGCTACACCTTC	CSVEKSQGGNYGYTF
TRBV7-9	few	TRBJ1-1	TRBD1	TGTGCCAGCAGCCGGGGACAGCCGAACACTGAAGCTTTCTTT	CASSRGQPNTEAFF
TRBV7-8	NA	TRBJ2-7	TRBD2	TGTGCCAGCAGCTTAGGCGGGACTAGCCAGTTTGTGGGGCAGTACTTC	CASSLGGTSQFVGQYF
TRBV25-1	NA	TRBJ2-3	NA	TGTGCCAGCAGTGATCCGGGACTGGCGGGTGTAGATACGCGGTATTTT	CASSDPGLAGVDTRYF
TRBV29-1	few	TRBJ2-1	TRBD1	TGCAGCGTGTCCGGAGGACAGGGGTCCTACAATGAGCAGTTCTTC	CSVSGGQGSYNEQFF
TRBV3-1	NA	TRBJ2-7	NA	TGTGCCAGCAGCCAAGCTCTAGTGACGGGTCCCTACGAGCAGTACTTC	CASSQALVTGPYEQYF
TRBV20-1	NA	TRBJ1-5	TRBD1	TGCAGTGCCGGGACAGGGGGCGCGGGCAGTCAGCCCCAGCATTTT	CSAGTGGAGSQPQHF
TRBV5-1	NA	TRBJ2-1	TRBD2	TGCGCCAGCAGCTTGGCCCCCGGGACTAATCTCTATGAGCAGTTCTTC	CASSLAPGTNLYEQFF
TRBV5-5	few	TRBJ2-5	NA	TGTGCCAGCAGCCGACAAGGGACATCCAAAGAGACCCAGTACTTC	CASSRQGTSKETQYF
TRBV6-1	few	TRBJ2-7	NA	TGTGCCAGCAGGAAGACAGTCCCCTACGAGCAGTACTTC	CASRKTVPYEQYF
TRBV15	NA	TRBJ2-1	TRBD2	TGTGCCACCAGCAGCCCAGGTCTAGCGGAGGATCGCAATGAGCAGTTCTTC	CATSSPGLAEDRNEQFF
TRBV10-3	NA	TRBJ2-5	TRBD1	TGTGCCATCGCAGGACAGGGGGCGTCGGAGACCCAGTACTTC	CAIAGQGASETQYF
TRBV10-2	many	TRBJ2-1	TRBD2	TGCGCCAGCAGAGGGACTAGCGGGAGATTCAATGAGCAGTTCTTC	CASRGTSGRFNEQFF
TRBV6-1	NA	TRBJ1-6	NA	TGTGCCAGCAGTGAAACCCCGGGGCAGAATTCACCCCTCCACTTT	CASSETPGQNSPLHF
TRBV7-9	NA	TRBJ1-1	NA	TGTGCCAGCAGCTTCTCCGAGGGCTTCACTGAAGCTTTCTTT	CASSFSEGFTEAFF
TRBV7-9	NA	TRBJ2-3	TRBD2	TGTGCCAGCAGTTCAGGACTAGCGGGACCAGATACGCAGTATTTT	CASSSGLAGPDTQYF
TRBV1	few	TRBJ1-1	NA	TGCACCAGCAGCCGTATCAGGAACACTGAAGCTTTCTTT	CTSSRIRNTEAFF
TRBV6-6	few	TRBJ2-4	TRBD1	TGTGCCAGCAGTTTTGGACAGGGGGCTGCCAAAAACATTCAGTACTTC	CASSFGQGAAKNIQYF
TRBV6-2/TRBV6-3	NA	TRBJ2-1	NA	TGTGCCAGCAGTTACTCGAAAGTACGAGACTACAATGAGCAGTTCTTC	CASSYSKVRDYNEQFF
TRBV20-1	few	TRBJ2-5	NA	TGCAGTGCTAGAGAGGATAGGGAGACCCAGTACTTC	CSAREDRETQYF
TRBV7-2	NA	TRBJ1-4	NA	TGTGCCAGCAGCTTAATGAAGAATGAAAAACTGTTTTTT	CASSLMKNEKLFF
TRBV28	few	TRBJ2-6	NA	TGTGCCAGCAGACACCCAGGGAGCTCTGGGGCCAACGTCCTGACTTTC	CASRHPGSSGANVLTF
TRBV6-5	few	TRBJ2-3	TRBD2	TGTGCCAGCAGTTACTCTTTGCTAGCGGGAGGGCCGGCAGATACGCAGTATTTT	CASSYSLLAGGPADTQYF
TRBV10-1	NA	TRBJ2-5	NA	TGCGCCAGCAGTGAGACTCCTAAAGAGACCCAGTACTTC	CASSETPKETQYF
TRBV20-1	few	TRBJ2-1	TRBD2	TGCAGTGCTAGAGGGGGACTAGACGCATACAATGAGCAGTTCTTC	CSARGGLDAYNEQFF
TRBV28	NA	TRBJ2-7	NA	TGTGCCAGCAGTTTTGTTGGACCAAGACTCTACGAGCAGTACTTC	CASSFVGPRLYEQYF
TRBV24-1	NA	TRBJ1-2	NA	TGTGCCACCAGTGATGACGGACGGGGGAGCTATGGCTACACCTTC	CATSDDGRGSYGYTF
TRBV20-1	NA	TRBJ2-5	TRBD2	TGCAGTGCCAACTTGTCCCCCGGGACTAGCGGGGGGAAGCAGTACTTC	CSANLSPGTSGGKQYF
TRBV7-2	once	TRBJ2-2	TRBD1	TGTGCCAGCAGCTGGACAGGGGGCGCCGCCGGGGAGCTGTTTTTT	CASSWTGGAAGELFF
TRBV10-3	NA	TRBJ2-1	TRBD2	TGTGCCACACGGGGGGGGATGGGACTAGCGGGGGCCCCCTCCTACAATGAGCAGTTCTTC	CATRGGMGLAGAPSYNEQFF
TRBV5-1	few	TRBJ2-3	TRBD2	TGCGCCAGCAGCCGAATGACTAGCGGGAATGTAGATACGCAGTATTTT	CASSRMTSGNVDTQYF
TRBV20-1	NA	TRBJ1-6	NA	TGCAGCGCTAGAATATCCCAGGGCGCGAATTCACCCCTCCACTTT	CSARISQGANSPLHF
TRBV27	NA	TRBJ1-2	TRBD1	TGTGCCAGCAGCGTTAACAGGGGCTATGGCCACACCTTC	CASSVNRGYGHTF
TRBV7-8	NA	TRBJ2-1	NA	TGTGCCAGCAGCTTGACTGAGCAGTTCTTC	CASSLTEQFF
TRBV5-1	few	TRBJ1-1	NA	TGCGCCAGCAGCTTCGATTTGGGGCCTGAAGCTTTCTTT	CASSFDLGPEAFF
TRBV10-3	few	TRBJ2-1	TRBD1	TGTGCCATCAGTCCGGGACAGGGGGCCAATGAGCAGTTCTTC	CAISPGQGANEQFF
TRBV5-1	few	TRBJ2-2	TRBD2	TGCGCCAGCAGCAGATTAGCGGGAGCAACAGCCGGGGAGCTGTTTTTT	CASSRLAGATAGELFF
TRBV7-2	many	TRBJ2-7	NA	TGTGCCAGCAGCTTAGTTGGAGGTTCCGAGCAGTACTTC	CASSLVGGSEQYF
TRBV7-2	NA	TRBJ2-7	NA	TGTGCCAGCAGCTTAGGGGGTTCTGGGGCCTACGAGCAGTACTTC	CASSLGGSGAYEQYF